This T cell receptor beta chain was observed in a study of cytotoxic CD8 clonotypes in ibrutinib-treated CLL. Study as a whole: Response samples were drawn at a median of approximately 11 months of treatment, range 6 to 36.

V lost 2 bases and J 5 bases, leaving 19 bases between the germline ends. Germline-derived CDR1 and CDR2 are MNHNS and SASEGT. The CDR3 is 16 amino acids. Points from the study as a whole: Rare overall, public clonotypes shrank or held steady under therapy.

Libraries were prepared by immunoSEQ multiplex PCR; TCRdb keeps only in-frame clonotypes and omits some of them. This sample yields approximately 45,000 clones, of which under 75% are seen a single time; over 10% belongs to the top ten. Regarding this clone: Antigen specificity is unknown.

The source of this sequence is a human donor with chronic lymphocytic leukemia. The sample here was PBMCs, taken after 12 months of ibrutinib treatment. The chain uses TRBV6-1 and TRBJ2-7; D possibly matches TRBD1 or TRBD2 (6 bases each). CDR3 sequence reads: CASSERWGAGLNEQYF. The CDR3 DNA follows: TGTGCCAGCAGTGAAAGGTGGGGGGCAGGGTTGAACGAGCAGTACTTC.